One and the same sample provided the 8 T cell receptor beta chains below, sequenced in a study of identical twins. Via MiXCR, TCRdb re-called the 5' RACE reads, giving one row per CDR3 protein. The table lists 400,000 or so distinct CDR3 sequences, around 9.7% of them singletons, with over 7% in the top ten. The sequencing sample was made of naive T cells sorted from blood. All receptors derive from a woman in her 50s in good health.

The chain carries TRBV3-1 and TRBJ1-2; D gene uncertain. The V gene's germline CDR1 is LGHDT and CDR2 YNNKEL (reference sequence). The length of the CDR3 is 12 residues. The V end lost 0 bases, the J end lost 4 bases, and 3 bases lay between the germline ends. The CDR3: CASSQEFYGYTF. CDR3 bases: TGTGCCAGCAGCCAAGAATTCTATGGCTACACCTTC.

Of note for this clonotype: The CDR3 carries no conserved terminal phenylalanine or tryptophan, so it likely arises from a read error. The chain couples TRBV6-1 to TRBJ1-6; the D is unclear. The CDR3 consists of 14 residues. CDR1 and CDR2 (germline): MNHNS, SASEGT. Trimming cost V 8 bases and J 2 bases, with 10 bases left between them. CDR3 nucleotide sequence: TGTGCCAGCGGCGGACGGACCTATAATTCACCCCTCCACTAT. Protein product: CASGGRTYNSPLHY.

CDR3 sequence: CASSLERLAGDRETQYF. CDR3 in DNA: TGTGCCAGCAGCTTAGAGAGGCTAGCGGGAGATCGAGAGACCCAGTACTTC. The chain joins TRBV7-8 to TRBJ2-5; 10 bases match TRBD2. The germline gives CDR1 SGHVS, CDR2 FQNEAQ. This CDR3 is 17 amino acids long. V dropped 1 base and J dropped 4; count of bases not matched to a gene: 9.

The table lists this clonotype with a few counts. The chain joins TRBV9 to TRBJ1-5; D ambiguous. V lost 1 base, J lost 6 bases, and 8 bases lay in between. This CDR3 spans 13 amino acids. Germline CDR1 SGDLS, CDR2 YYNGEE. The DNA of the CDR3 is TGTGCCAGCAGCGTAAGCTCGGGTCAGCCCCAGCATTTT. Translating gives CASSVSSGQPQHF.

The CDR3 bases are TGTGCCAGCAAGCAGACAGGCCCTCTACCTGGGGCCAACGTCCTGACTTTC. Protein product: CASKQTGPLPGANVLTF. V usage is TRBV6-5 and J usage is TRBJ2-6; tentative D call: TRBD1 (6 bases). This CDR3 is 17 amino acids long. V lost 7 bases and J lost 2, with 18 bases in between. The germline V gene encodes CDR1 MNHEY and CDR2 SVGAGI.

There are many counts of this clonotype. The chain combines TRBV7-9 with TRBJ2-3; TRBD2 might be the D (6 bases). V was pared by 4 bases and J by 2 bases, with 10 bases between. The CDR3 is 14 amino acids. Per germline, CDR1 SEHNR and CDR2 FQNEAQ (reference sequence). The chain's CDR3 is CASSSAGPTDTQYF. The CDR3 DNA sequence: TGTGCCAGCAGCTCCGCGGGGCCCACAGATACGCAGTATTTT.

The chain links TRBV12-5 to TRBJ1-3; D unresolved. The CDR3 extends over 13 amino acids. CDR1 and CDR2 from the germline V gene are LGHNT and FRNRAP. V shed 7 bases and J shed 0 bases, with 7 bases lying between them. CDR3 nucleotides: TGTGCTAGTGCCACTTTCTCTGGAAACACCATATATTTT. Amino acid sequence: CASATFSGNTIYF.

This clonotype came up a few times. This rearrangement joins TRBV12-3 or TRBV12-4 to TRBJ2-1; D possibly corresponds to TRBD2 (6 bases). Trimming took 7 bases from V and 4 from J, leaving 17 bases between them. This CDR3 has 15 residues. CDR3 protein: CASMSMTSAYNEQFF. DNA for the CDR3: TGTGCCAGCATGTCGATGACTAGTGCATACAATGAGCAGTTCTTC.